Following are 23 T cell receptor beta chains from one sample sequenced in a study of blood T cell repertoires in COVID-19. Some clones are missing from TCRdb's copy, which holds only in-frame ones; the method was immunoSEQ multiplex PCR. Of hundreds of thousands of clones in the sample, more than 80% are singletons; the top ten hold less than 3.5%. Material: peripheral blood. These receptors were obtained from a woman aged 25 to 45 with COVID-19, enrolled during active disease.

CDR3 in DNA: TGTGCCAGCATAAGGGGTCGCGCAGAAGCTTTCTTT. This sequence encodes CASIRGRAEAFF. The chain uses TRBV28 and TRBJ1-1; TRBD1 might be the D (5 bases). This CDR3 spans 12 amino acids. Trimming left V 7 bases short and J 8 bases short, with 14 bases between. CDR1 is MDHEN, CDR2 SYDVKM, per germline.

The J gene is TRBJ2-7, the V gene TRBV28, with 14 bases lining up with TRBD2. Trimming cost V 4 bases and J 6 bases; bases outside gene matches: 8. This CDR3 has 16 amino acids. Germline CDR1 and CDR2: MDHEN and SYDVKM. The DNA of the CDR3 is TGTGCCAGCAGTTGGGAGACTAGCGGGGGGGCAACCGAGCAGTACTTC. This translates into CASSWETSGGATEQYF.

The gene calls are TRBV18 and TRBJ1-2, with a weak D call TRBD1 (5 bases). The CDR3 spans 16 residues. Trimming took 2 bases from V and 7 from J, leaving 20 bases between them. Germline V CDR1 and CDR2: KGHSH, LQKENI. This CDR3 reads CASSPNRTTPWGGYTF. The CDR3, as DNA: TGTGCCAGCTCACCAAACAGGACAACCCCATGGGGTGGCTACACCTTC.

The chain couples TRBV11-2 to TRBJ2-5, with 7 bases lining up with TRBD1. The CDR3 runs 14 residues. J lost 5 bases, V lost 6 bases, and 9 bases had no gene match. The V gene's germline CDR1 is SGHAT and CDR2 FQNNGV. The CDR3 loop reads CASRQGMRLETQYF. Here the CDR3 DNA reads TGTGCCAGCAGACAGGGGATGCGCCTTGAGACCCAGTACTTC.

This rearrangement joins TRBV12-5 to TRBJ1-2; D is undetermined. The V gene's germline CDR1 is LGHNT and CDR2 FRNRAP. Trimming took off 4 bases at V and 4 bases at J, with 10 bases between the two ends. CDR3 length: 13 residues. CDR3 region: CASGSQDTYGYTF. CDR3 nucleotides: TGTGCTAGTGGTTCCCAGGATACCTATGGCTACACCTTC.

The chain carries TRBV28 and TRBJ1-5; 8 bases line up with TRBD1. This CDR3 has 15 residues. Germline lookup yields CDR1 MDHEN and CDR2 SYDVKM. Trimming cost V 4 bases and J 6 bases; bases outside gene matches: 8. The CDR3 bases are TGTGCCAGCAGTTCCCCTGCAGGGGGCGGTCAGCCCCAGCATTTT. Its translation: CASSSPAGGGQPQHF.

The chain joins TRBV2 to TRBJ2-1, with 10 bases lining up with TRBD2. The germline V gene has CDR1 SNHLY and CDR2 FYNNEI. The CDR3 sequence is 18 residues long. Trimming cost V 6 bases and J 0 bases; bases outside gene matches: 11. The CDR3 region has the DNA TGTGCCAGCAGCCAACCGGGACTAGCGTGGAGCTCCTACAATGAGCAGTTCTTC. It is translated as CASSQPGLAWSSYNEQFF.

Worth noting for this clone: Other DNA sequences within the sample encode an identical CDR3. This rearrangement joins TRBV7-9 to TRBJ1-2; no clear D gene. CDR3 length: 13 amino acids. Trimming removed 3 bases from V and 5 bases from J, with 10 bases in between. Germline V gives CDR1 SEHNR, CDR2 FQNEAQ (reference sequence). DNA of the CDR3: TGTGCCAGCAGCTTGGTGGGAGGATATGGCTACACCTTC. Protein sequence: CASSLVGGYGYTF.

Concerning this clone: One junction end does not reproduce the germline sequence, and a read error may be involved. This CDR3 is CASSEDRGQWFYEQYF. For the CDR3, the DNA is TGTGCCAGCAGCGAAGACAGGGGGCAGTGGTTCTACGAGCAGTACTTC. The chain has TRBV6-1 and TRBJ2-7, with TRBD1 identical over 10 bases. The V gene's germline CDR1 is MNHNS and CDR2 SASEGT. The CDR3 contains 16 residues.

This CDR3 reads CATSDLSRGGDNEQFF. CDR3 DNA sequence: TGTGCCACCAGTGATTTGTCGCGGGGGGGAGACAATGAGCAGTTCTTC. V usage is TRBV24-1 and J usage is TRBJ2-1; 9 positions match TRBD2. J gave up 5 bases and V 0 bases, and 4 bases lay outside the gene matches. Looked up from germline, CDR1 is KGHDR and CDR2 is SFDVKD. The CDR3 runs to 16 residues.

Remarks on this clone: Sequence at one end of the junction differs from germline and may be a read error. The V and J genes are TRBV30 and TRBJ1-2; tentative D call: TRBD1 (6 bases). The CDR3 loop spans 11 amino acids. Germline V gene lookup returns CDR1 GTSNPN and CDR2 SVGIG (reference sequence). CDR3 nucleotides: TGTGCCTGGAGTGTGACAGGCCCCTCGTTTTTC. Encoded protein: CAWSVTGPSFF.

V is TRBV9 and J is TRBJ2-5, with 9 bases that match TRBD2. CDR1 SGDLS and CDR2 YYNGEE come from the germline V gene. With V trimmed by 0 bases and J by 4 bases, 7 bases remained unmatched. CDR3 length: 16 amino acids. The CDR3 region is CASSVGLREGPETQYF. In DNA, the CDR3 is TGTGCCAGCAGCGTAGGTTTGCGGGAGGGCCCAGAGACCCAGTACTTC.

A note on this clone: Other nucleotide sequences in the sample specify the same CDR3. The chain carries TRBV10-3 and TRBJ1-5; the D is unclear. CDR3 length: 12 residues. V was pared by 4 bases and J by 7 bases, with 8 bases between. Germline V gives CDR1 ENHRY, CDR2 SYGVKD. Written as DNA, the CDR3 is TGTGCCATCAGTGCGGGGAACCAGCCCCAGCATTTT. Translation: CAISAGNQPQHF.

This rearrangement joins TRBV4-3 to TRBJ1-4; D is undetermined. From germline, CDR1 is LGHNA and CDR2 YSLEER. This CDR3 is built from 17 residues. V shed 0 bases and J shed 1 base, with 12 bases lying between them. The CDR3, as DNA: TGCGCCAGCAGCCAAGATACATTATCCCAAACTAATGAAAAACTGTTTTTT. It yields the protein CASSQDTLSQTNEKLFF.

V usage is TRBV19 and J usage is TRBJ1-5, with a weak D call TRBD1 (5 bases). This CDR3 is built from 15 residues. The V end was cut by 4 bases, the J end by 4 bases, with 14 bases between. The germline gives CDR1 LNHDA, CDR2 SQIVND (reference sequence). The CDR3 reads CASSRGPGANQPQHF. The DNA of the CDR3 is TGTGCCAGTAGTAGAGGCCCTGGGGCTAATCAGCCCCAGCATTTT.

The chain joins TRBV5-4 to TRBJ1-2, with 7 bases identical to TRBD1. The V gene end was trimmed by 2 bases and the J gene end by 4 bases; junction bases not matched to a gene: 8. The V gene's germline CDR1 is SGHNT and CDR2 YYREEE (reference sequence). This CDR3 has 15 amino acids. The DNA for the CDR3 is TGTGCCAGCAGCTTAAAGGGGGCAGACTTCTATGGCTACACCTTC. This gives the protein CASSLKGADFYGYTF.

The rearrangement joins TRBV5-1 to TRBJ1-6; TRBD1 aligns across 7 bases. Looked up from germline, CDR1 is SGHRS and CDR2 is YFSETQ. J gave up 10 bases and V 4 bases, and 5 bases lay outside the gene matches. This CDR3 contains 13 residues. CDR3 sequence: CASSQGVGSPLHF. Here the CDR3 DNA reads TGCGCCAGCAGCCAGGGGGTCGGCTCACCCCTCCACTTT.

This chain joins TRBV19 and TRBJ1-5; D remains unclear. The CDR3 has 15 amino acids. V lost 6 bases and J lost 0, with 12 bases in between. CDR1 and CDR2 (germline): LNHDA, SQIVND (reference sequence). CDR3 nucleotides: TGTGCCAGTAGGACCGGGTTCCATAGCAATCAGCCCCAGCATTTT. As protein: CASRTGFHSNQPQHF.

J is TRBJ1-6 and V is TRBV5-6; the match to TRBD1 covers 9 bases. The CDR3 is 13 residues long. The ends lost 2 bases at V and 11 bases at J; junction bases unmatched: 2. CDR1 and CDR2 from the germline V gene are SGHDT and YYEEEE. The CDR3 nucleotides are TGTGCCAGCAGCTTAACAGGGGGCACACCCCTCCACTTT. Translating gives CASSLTGGTPLHF.

This rearrangement joins TRBV6-5 to TRBJ2-2; D unclear. The CDR3 loop spans 15 amino acids. Trimming cost V 2 bases and J 7 bases, with 14 bases left between them. Germline V gene data show CDR1 as MNHEY and CDR2 as SVGAGI. The CDR3 protein is CASSYAGSPSGELFF. DNA for the CDR3: TGTGCCAGCAGTTACGCAGGATCCCCCAGCGGGGAGCTGTTTTTT.

This rearrangement joins TRBV2 to TRBJ1-6; possible D gene TRBD1, 5 bases. Looked up from germline, CDR1 is SNHLY and CDR2 is FYNNEI. This CDR3 region has 17 residues. Trimming took 6 bases from V and 0 from J, leaving 15 bases between them. The CDR3 region is CASRDTGLSSYNSPLHF. The DNA of the CDR3 is TGTGCCAGCAGGGACACTGGGCTGAGCTCCTATAATTCACCCCTCCACTTT.

The V call is TRBV5-5, the J call TRBJ1-6; D remains unclear. This CDR3 region has 15 residues. CDR1 and CDR2 (germline): SGHKS, YYEKEE (reference sequence). V was clipped by 0 bases and J by 5 bases, with 9 bases between them. CDR3 nucleotide sequence: TGTGCCAGCAGCTTGGATGGGAGGGATAATTCACCCCTCCACTTT. This encodes CASSLDGRDNSPLHF.

Only a few counts were recorded for this clone. J is TRBJ1-1 and V is TRBV19; D is undetermined. This CDR3 spans 13 amino acids. Deletions cut 2 bases from V and 4 bases from J, with 8 bases between. Germline V gene lookup returns CDR1 LNHDA and CDR2 SQIVND (reference sequence). Here the CDR3 reads CASSISEVTEAFF. The CDR3 DNA follows: TGTGCCAGTAGTATATCGGAGGTCACTGAAGCTTTCTTT.